This T cell receptor (beta chain) is drawn from a study of early T cells in non-severe SARS-CoV-2 infection. CDR3 length: 18 residues. Per germline, CDR1 MNHEY and CDR2 SVGAGI. V was trimmed by 0 bases and J by 0 bases, leaving 12 bases between them. MiXCR was run by TCRdb on the 5' RACE reads, yielding one entry per CDR3 protein. The sample carries about 58,000 distinct CDR3 sequences, 9.5% to 15% recorded once. This clonotype was found a few times. The chain recombines TRBV6-5 with TRBJ1-6; no definite D call. The sequence came from an adult who was a healthcare worker with PCR-confirmed SARS-CoV-2 infection or an uninfected control (not recorded which). Sequences were obtained from whole blood. This chain's CDR3 is CASSYSGQESSYNSPLHF. In DNA, the CDR3 is TGTGCCAGCAGTTACTCGGGCCAGGAGAGCTCCTATAATTCACCCCTCCACTTT.